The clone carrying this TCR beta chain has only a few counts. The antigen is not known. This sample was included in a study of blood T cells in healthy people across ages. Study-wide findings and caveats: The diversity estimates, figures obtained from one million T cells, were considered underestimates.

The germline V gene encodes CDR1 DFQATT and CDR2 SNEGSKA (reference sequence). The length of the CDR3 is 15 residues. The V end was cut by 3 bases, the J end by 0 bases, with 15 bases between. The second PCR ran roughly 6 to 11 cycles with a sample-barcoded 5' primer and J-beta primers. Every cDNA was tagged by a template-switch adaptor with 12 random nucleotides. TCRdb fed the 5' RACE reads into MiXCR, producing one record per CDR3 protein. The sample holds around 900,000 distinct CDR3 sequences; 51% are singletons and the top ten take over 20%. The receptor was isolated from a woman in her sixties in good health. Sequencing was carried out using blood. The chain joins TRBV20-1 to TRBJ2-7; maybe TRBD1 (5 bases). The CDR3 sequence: CSARRWGKSSYEQYF. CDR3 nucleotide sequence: TGCAGTGCTAGGCGGTGGGGCAAGAGCTCCTACGAGCAGTACTTC.